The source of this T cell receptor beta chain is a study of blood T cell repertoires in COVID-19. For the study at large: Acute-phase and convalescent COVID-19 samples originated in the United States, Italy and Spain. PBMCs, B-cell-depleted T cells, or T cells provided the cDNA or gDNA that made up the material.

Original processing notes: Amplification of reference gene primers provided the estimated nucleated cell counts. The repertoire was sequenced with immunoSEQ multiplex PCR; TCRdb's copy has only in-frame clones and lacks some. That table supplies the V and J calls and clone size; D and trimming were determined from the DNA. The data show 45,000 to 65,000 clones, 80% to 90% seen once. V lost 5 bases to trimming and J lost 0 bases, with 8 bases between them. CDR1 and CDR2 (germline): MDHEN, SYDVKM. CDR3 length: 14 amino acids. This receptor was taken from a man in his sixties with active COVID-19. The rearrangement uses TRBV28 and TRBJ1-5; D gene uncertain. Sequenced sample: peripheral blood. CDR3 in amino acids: CASSGTASNQPQHF. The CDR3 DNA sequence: TGTGCCAGCAGTGGAACAGCTAGCAATCAGCCCCAGCATTTT.